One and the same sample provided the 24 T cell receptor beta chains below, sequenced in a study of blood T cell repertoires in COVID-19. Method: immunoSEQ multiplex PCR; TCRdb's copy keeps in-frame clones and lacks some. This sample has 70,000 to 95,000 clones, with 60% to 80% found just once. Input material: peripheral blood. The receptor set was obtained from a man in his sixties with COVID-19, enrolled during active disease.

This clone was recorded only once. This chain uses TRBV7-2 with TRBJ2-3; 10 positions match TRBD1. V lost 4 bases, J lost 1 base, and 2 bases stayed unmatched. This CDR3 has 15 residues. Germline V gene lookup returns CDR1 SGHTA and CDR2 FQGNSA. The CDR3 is CASSSTGGRTDTQYF. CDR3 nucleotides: TGTGCCAGCAGCTCGACAGGGGGCCGCACAGATACGCAGTATTTT.

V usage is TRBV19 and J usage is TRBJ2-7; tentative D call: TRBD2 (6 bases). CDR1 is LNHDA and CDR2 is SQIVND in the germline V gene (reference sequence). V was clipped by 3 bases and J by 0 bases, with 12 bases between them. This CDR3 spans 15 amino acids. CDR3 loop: CASSIFFSGSYEQYF. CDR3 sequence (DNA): TGTGCCAGTAGTATCTTTTTTAGCGGCTCCTACGAGCAGTACTTC. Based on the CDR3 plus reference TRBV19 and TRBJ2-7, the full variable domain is DGGITQSPKYLFRKEGQNVTLSCEQNLNHDAMYWYRQDPGQGLRLIYYSQIVNDFQKGDIAEGYSVSREKKESFPLTVTSAQKNPTAFYLCASSIFFSGSYEQYFGPGTRLTVT.

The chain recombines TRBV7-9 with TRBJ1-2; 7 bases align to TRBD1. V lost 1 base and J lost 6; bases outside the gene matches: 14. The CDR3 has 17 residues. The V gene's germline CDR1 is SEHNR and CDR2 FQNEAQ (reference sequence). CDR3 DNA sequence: TGTGCCAGCAGCTTAGGGGACAGATTAAGGTCGTTGGATGGCTACACCTTC. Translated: CASSLGDRLRSLDGYTF.

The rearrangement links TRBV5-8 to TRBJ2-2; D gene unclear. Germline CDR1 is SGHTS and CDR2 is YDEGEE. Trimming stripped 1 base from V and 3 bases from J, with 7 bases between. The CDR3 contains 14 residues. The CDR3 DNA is TGTGCCAGCAGCTTGACGACTTACACCGGGGAGCTGTTTTTT. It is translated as CASSLTTYTGELFF. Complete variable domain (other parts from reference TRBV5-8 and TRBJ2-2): EAGVTQSPTHLIKTRGQQATLRCSPISGHTSVYWYQQALGLGLQFLLWYDEGEERNRGNFPPRFSGRQFPNYSSELNVNALELEDSALYLCASSLTTYTGELFFGEGSRLTVL.

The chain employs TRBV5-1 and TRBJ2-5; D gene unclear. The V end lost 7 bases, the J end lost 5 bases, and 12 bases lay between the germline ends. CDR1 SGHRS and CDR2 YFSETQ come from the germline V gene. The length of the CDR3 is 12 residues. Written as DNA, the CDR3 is TGCGCCAGCCGGGTGGTCGGGGAGACCCAGTACTTC. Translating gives CASRVVGETQYF.

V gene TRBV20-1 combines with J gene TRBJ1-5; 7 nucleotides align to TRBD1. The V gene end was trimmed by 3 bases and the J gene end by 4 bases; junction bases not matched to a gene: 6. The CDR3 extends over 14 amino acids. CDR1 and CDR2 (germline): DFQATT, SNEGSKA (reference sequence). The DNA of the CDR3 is TGCAGTGCTAGTACAGGGGAGTTAAATCAGCCCCAGCATTTT. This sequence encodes CSASTGELNQPQHF.

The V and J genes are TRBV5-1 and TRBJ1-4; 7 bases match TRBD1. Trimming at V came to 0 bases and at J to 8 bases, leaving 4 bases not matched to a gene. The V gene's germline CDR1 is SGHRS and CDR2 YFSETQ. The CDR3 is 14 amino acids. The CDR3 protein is CASSLAGDSEKLFF. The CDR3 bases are TGCGCCAGCAGCTTGGCCGGGGACAGCGAAAAACTGTTTTTT.

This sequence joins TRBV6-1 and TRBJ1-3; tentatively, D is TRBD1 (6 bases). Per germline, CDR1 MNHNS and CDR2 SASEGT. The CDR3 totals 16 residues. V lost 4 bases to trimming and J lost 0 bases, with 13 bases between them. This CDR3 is CASSGDRIGSGNTIYF. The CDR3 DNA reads TGTGCCAGCAGTGGCGACAGGATCGGCTCTGGAAACACCATATATTTT.

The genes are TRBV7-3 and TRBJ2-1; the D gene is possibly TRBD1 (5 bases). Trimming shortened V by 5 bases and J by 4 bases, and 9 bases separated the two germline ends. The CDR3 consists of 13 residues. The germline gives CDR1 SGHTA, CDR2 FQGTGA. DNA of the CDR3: TGTGCCAGCAGCCAGTGGACATACAATGAGCAGTTCTTC. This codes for CASSQWTYNEQFF.

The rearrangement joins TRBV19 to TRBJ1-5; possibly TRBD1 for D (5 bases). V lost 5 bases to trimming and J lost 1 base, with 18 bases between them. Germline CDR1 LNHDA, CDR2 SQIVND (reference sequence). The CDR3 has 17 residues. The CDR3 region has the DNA TGTGCCAGTAGTCCCGACGCCGGGACTGGGAGCAATCAGCCCCAGCATTTT. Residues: CASSPDAGTGSNQPQHF.

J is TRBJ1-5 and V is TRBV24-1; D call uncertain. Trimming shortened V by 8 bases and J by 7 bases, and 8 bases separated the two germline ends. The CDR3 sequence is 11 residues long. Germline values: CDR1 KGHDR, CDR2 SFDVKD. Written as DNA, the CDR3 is TGTGCCACCATGAGGATGCAGCCCCAGCATTTT. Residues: CATMRMQPQHF.

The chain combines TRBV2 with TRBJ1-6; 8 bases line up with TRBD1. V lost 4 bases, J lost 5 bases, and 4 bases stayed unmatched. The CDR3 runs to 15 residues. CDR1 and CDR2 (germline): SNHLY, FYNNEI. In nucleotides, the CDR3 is TGTGCCAGCAGTGGTCGGACAGGGAATAATTCACCCCTCCACTTT. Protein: CASSGRTGNNSPLHF.

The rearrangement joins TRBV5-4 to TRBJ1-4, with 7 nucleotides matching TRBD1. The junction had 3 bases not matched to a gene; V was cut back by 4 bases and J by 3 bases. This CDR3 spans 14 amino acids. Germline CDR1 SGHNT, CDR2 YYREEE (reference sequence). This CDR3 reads CASSLGQANEKLFF. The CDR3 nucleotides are TGTGCCAGCAGCCTCGGACAGGCTAATGAAAAACTGTTTTTT.

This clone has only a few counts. The CDR3 nucleotides are TGTGCCAGCAGTTCGTGGGGCGGTAGCAATCAGCCCCAGCATTTT. Translated: CASSSWGGSNQPQHF. The rearrangement joins TRBV6-2 or TRBV6-3 to TRBJ1-5; D perhaps matches TRBD1 (5 bases). The CDR3 has 15 residues. Germline V lookup: CDR1 MNHEY, CDR2 SVGEGT. Trimming stripped 4 bases from V and 0 bases from J, with 10 bases between.

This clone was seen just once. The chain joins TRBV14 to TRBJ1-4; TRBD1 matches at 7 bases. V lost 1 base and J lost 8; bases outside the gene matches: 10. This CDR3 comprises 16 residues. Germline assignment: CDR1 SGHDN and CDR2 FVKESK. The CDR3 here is CASSQAGEGAYEKLFF. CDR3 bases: TGTGCCAGCAGCCAAGCGGGAGAGGGGGCTTACGAAAAACTGTTTTTT.

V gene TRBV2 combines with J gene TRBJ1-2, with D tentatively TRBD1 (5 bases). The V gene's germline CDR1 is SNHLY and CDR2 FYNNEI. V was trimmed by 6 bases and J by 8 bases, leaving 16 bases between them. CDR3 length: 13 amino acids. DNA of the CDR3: TGTGCCAGCAGCGGGGGGACCAGATGGGGCTACACCTTC. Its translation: CASSGGTRWGYTF.

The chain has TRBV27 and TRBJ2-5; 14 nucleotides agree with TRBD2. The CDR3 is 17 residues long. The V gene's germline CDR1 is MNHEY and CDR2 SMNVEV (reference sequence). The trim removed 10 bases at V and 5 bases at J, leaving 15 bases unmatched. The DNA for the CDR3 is TGTGCCACCCGACTAGCGGGAGGGCCCAGTCGTGTGGAGACCCAGTACTTC. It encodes CATRLAGGPSRVETQYF.

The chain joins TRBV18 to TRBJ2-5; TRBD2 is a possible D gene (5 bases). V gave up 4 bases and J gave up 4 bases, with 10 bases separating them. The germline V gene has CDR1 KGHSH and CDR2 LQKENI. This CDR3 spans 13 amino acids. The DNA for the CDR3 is TGTGCCAGCTCACAAGGGAGCGGAGAGACCCAGTACTTC. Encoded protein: CASSQGSGETQYF.

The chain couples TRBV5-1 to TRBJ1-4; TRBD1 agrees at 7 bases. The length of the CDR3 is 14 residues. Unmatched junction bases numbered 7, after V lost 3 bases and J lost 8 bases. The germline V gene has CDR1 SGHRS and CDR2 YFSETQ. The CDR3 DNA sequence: TGCGCCAGCAGCTCCCGACAGGGCGGGGAAAAACTGTTTTTT. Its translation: CASSSRQGGEKLFF.

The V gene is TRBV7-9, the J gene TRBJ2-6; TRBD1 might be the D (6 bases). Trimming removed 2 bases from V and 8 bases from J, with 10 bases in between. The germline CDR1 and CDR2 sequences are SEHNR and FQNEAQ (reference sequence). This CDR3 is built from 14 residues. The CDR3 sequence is CASSLQGGTNVLTF. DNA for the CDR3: TGTGCCAGCAGCTTACAAGGGGGAACCAACGTCCTGACTTTC.

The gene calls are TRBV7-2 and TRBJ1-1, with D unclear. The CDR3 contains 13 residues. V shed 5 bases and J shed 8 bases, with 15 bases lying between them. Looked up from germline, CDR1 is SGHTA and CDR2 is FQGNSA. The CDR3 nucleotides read TGTGCCAGCAGCCAGGATAGGATCAGGGAAGCTTTCTTT. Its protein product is CASSQDRIREAFF.

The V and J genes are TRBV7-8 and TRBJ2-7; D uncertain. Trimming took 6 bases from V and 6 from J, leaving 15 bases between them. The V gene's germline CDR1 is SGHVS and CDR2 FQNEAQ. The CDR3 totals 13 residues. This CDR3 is CASRLRSGAEQYF. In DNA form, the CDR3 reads TGTGCCAGCAGACTTAGGTCGGGTGCCGAGCAGTACTTC.

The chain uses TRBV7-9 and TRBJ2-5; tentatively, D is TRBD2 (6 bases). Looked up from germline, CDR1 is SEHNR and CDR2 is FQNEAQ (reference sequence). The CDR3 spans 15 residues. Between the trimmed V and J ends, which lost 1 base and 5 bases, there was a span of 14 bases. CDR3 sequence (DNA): TGTGCCAGCAGCTTAGGTGCGAGGGCGGGGGAGACCCAGTACTTC. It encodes CASSLGARAGETQYF.

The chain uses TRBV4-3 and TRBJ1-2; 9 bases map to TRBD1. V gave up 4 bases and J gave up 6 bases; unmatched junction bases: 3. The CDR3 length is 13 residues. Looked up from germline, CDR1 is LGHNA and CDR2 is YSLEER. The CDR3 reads CASSPDRGNGYTF. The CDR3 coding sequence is TGCGCCAGCAGCCCGGACAGGGGCAATGGCTACACCTTC.